A single sample gave rise to the 4 T cell receptor beta chains below, sequenced in a study of beta chain features in type 1 diabetes. Antigen specificity for these receptors is unknown. Findings and limits, study-wide: Patients with Type 1 diabetes showed moderately but significantly shorter TCRB CDR3s in all four CD4+ subsets.

The isolated RNA, all of it, was reverse transcribed, so expressed TCRB transcripts were what got sequenced. Some clones are missing from TCRdb's copy, which holds only in-frame ones; the method was immunoSEQ multiplex PCR. The repertoire holds over 100,000 clones, 16% seen once, with about 2.5% in the top ten. The sample taken for sequencing was central memory CD4+ T cells from blood. Every receptor here comes from a man aged 30-40 years with type 1 diabetes.

The chain joins TRBV19 to TRBJ1-2; 11 bases line up with TRBD1. CDR1 and CDR2 from the germline V gene are LNHDA and SQIVND (reference sequence). This CDR3 is 16 amino acids long. The trim removed 7 bases at V and 4 bases at J, leaving 11 bases unmatched. CDR3 sequence: CASTDLRDRGTYGYTF. Here the CDR3 DNA reads TGTGCCAGTACCGACCTCCGGGACAGGGGGACCTATGGCTACACCTTC.

The V and J genes are TRBV5-1 and TRBJ1-1; TRBD1 might be the D (5 bases). There are 14 residues in the CDR3. Trimming pared 2 bases from V and 4 bases from J, leaving 12 bases between. The germline CDR1 and CDR2 sequences are SGHRS and YFSETQ. DNA of the CDR3: TGCGCCAGCAGCTTTCAGGGAGAGGGCACTGAAGCTTTCTTT. Its translation: CASSFQGEGTEAFF.

The chain uses TRBV9 and TRBJ1-6; TRBD1 is a possible D gene (5 bases). The CDR3 sequence is 14 residues long. Germline lookup yields CDR1 SGDLS and CDR2 YYNGEE. Trimming took off 0 bases at V and 7 bases at J, with 8 bases between the two ends. CDR3 sequence: CASSVVGGNSPLHF. The CDR3 DNA sequence: TGTGCCAGCAGCGTAGTTGGGGGAAATTCACCCCTCCACTTT.

V is TRBV13 and J is TRBJ2-5, with D uncertain. Trimming took 2 bases from V and 2 from J, leaving 3 bases between them. Germline V gene data show CDR1 as PRHDT and CDR2 as FYEKMQ (reference sequence). The CDR3 contains 12 residues. The CDR3 spells CASSLLQETQYF. CDR3 DNA sequence: TGTGCCAGCAGCTTACTGCAAGAGACCCAGTACTTC.